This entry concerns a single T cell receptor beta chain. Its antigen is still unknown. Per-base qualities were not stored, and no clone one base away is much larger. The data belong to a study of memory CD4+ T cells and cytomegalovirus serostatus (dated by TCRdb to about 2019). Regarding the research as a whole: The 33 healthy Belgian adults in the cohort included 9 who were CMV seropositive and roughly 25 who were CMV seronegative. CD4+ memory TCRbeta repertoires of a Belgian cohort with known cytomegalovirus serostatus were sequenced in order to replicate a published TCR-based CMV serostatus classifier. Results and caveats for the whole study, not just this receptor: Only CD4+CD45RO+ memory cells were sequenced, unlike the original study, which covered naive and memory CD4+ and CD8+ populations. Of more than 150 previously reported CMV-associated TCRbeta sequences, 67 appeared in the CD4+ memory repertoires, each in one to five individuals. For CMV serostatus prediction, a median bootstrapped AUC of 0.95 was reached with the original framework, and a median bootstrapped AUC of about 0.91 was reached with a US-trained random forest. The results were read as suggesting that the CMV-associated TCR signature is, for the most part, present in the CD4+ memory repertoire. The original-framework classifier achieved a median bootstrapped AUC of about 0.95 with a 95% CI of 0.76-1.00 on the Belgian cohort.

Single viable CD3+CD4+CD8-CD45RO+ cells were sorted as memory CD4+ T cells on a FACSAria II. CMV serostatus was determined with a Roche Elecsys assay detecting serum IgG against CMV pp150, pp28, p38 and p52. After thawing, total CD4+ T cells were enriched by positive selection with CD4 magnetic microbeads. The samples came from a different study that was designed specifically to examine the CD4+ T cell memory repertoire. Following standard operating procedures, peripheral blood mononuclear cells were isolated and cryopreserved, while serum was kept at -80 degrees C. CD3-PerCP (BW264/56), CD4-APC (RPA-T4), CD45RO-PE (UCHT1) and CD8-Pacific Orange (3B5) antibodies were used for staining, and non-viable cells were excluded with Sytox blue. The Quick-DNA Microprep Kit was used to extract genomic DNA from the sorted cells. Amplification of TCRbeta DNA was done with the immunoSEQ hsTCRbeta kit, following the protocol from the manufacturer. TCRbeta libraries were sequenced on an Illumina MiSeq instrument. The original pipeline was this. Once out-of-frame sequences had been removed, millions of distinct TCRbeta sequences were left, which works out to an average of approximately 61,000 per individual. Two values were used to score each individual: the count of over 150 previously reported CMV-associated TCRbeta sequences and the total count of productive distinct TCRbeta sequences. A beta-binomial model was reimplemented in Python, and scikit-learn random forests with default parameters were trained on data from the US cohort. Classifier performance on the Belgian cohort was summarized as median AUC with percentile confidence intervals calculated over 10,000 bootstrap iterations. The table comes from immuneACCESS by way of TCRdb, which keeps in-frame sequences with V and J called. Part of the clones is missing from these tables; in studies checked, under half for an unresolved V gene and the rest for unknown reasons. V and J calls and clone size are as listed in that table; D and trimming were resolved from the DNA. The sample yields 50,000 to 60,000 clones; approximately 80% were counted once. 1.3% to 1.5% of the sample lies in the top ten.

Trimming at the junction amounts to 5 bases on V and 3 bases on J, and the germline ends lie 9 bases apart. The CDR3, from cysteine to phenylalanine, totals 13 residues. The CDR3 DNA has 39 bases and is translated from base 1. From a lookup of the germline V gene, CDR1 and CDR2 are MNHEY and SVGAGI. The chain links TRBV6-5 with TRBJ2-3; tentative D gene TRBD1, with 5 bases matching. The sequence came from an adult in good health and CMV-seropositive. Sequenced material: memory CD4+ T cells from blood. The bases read TGTGCCAGCAGTGAGCAGGGAACAGATACGCAGTATTTT. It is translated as CASSEQGTDTQYF.